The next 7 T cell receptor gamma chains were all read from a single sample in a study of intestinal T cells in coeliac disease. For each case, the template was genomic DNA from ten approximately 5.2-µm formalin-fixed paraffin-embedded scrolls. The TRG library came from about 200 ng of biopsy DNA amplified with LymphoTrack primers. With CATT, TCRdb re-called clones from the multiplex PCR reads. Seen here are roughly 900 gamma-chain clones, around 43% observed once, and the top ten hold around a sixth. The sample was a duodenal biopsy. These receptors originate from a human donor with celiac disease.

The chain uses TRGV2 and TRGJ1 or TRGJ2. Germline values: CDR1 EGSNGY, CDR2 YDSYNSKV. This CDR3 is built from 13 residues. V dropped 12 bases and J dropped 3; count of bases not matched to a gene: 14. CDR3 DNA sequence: TGTGCCCACCTGGGACGGACTTATTATAAGAAACTCTTT. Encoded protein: CAHLGRTYYKKLF.

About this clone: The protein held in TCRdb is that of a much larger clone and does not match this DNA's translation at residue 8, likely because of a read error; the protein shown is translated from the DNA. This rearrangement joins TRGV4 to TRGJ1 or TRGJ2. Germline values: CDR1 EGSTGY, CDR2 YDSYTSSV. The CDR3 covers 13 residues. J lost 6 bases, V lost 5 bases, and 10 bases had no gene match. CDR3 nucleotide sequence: TGTGCCACCTGGGCCAAGGATTGTTATAAGAAACTCTTT. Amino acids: CATWAKDCYKKLF.

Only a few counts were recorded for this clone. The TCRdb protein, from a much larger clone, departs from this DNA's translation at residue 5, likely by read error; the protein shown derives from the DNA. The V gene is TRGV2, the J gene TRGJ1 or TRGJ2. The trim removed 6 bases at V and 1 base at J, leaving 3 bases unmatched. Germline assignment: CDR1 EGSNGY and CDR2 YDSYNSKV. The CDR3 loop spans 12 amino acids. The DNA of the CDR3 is TGTGCCACCTGGAACAATTATTATAAGAAACTCTTT. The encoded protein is CATWNNYYKKLF.

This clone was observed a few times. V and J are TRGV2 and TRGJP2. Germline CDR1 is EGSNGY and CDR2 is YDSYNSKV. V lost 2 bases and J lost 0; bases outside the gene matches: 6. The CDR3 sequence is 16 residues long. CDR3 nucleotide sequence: TGTGCCACCTGGGACGACCCCTATAGTAGTGATTGGATCAAGACGTTT. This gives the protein CATWDDPYSSDWIKTF.

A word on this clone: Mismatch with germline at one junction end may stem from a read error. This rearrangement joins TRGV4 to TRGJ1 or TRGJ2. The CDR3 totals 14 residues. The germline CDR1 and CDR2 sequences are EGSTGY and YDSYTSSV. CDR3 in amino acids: CAHLGWAAYNKKLF. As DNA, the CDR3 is TGTGCCCACCTGGGATGGGCGGCTTATAATAAGAAACTCTTT.

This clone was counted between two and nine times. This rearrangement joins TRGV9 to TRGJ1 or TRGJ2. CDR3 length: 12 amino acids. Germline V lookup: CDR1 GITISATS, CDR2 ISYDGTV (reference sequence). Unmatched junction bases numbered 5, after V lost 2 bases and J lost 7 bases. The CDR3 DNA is TGTGCCTTGTGGGAGGGGAGGTATAAGAAACTCTTT. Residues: CALWEGRYKKLF.

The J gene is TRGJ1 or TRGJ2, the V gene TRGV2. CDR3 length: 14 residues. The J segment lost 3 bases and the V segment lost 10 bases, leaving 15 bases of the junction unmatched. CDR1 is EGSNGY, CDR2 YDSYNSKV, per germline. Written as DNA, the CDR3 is TGTGCCACTGGGACGGGCCTCGGTTATTATAAGAAACTCTTT. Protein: CATGTGLGYYKKLF.